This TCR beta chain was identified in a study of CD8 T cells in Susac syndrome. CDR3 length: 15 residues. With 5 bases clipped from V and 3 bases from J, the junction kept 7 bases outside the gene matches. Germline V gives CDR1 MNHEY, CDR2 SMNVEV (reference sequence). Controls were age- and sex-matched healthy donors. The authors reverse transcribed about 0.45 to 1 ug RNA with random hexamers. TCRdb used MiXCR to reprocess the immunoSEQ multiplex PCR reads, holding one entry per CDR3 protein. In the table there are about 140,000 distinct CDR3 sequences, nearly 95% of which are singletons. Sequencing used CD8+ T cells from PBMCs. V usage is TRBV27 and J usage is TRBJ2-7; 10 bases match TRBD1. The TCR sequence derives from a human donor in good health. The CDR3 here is CASSPRTGGFYEQYF. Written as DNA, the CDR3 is TGTGCCAGCAGTCCACGGACAGGGGGGTTCTACGAGCAGTACTTC.